One and the same sample provided the 18 T cell receptor beta chains below, sequenced in a study of T-cell memory formation after mild COVID-19. TCRdb recomputed calls from the 5' RACE reads with MiXCR, one row per CDR3 protein. The sample has fewer than 250,000 distinct CDR3 sequences, 27% seen once. Sample: PBMCs or a T cell subset sorted from them (not recorded which). These receptors were collected from an adult woman who had mild COVID-19 (a few samples of this study predate the infection). Cell type and time point are not known.

This clonotype turned up a few times. V gene TRBV7-6 combines with J gene TRBJ2-7, with D tentatively TRBD1 or TRBD2 (5 bases each). Germline loops: CDR1 SGHVS, CDR2 FNYEAQ. V was trimmed by 1 base and J by 2 bases, leaving 12 bases between them. The CDR3 extends over 15 amino acids. The CDR3 DNA is TGTGCCAGCAGCTTAGGGGACGGCGGCGCCTACGAGCAGTACTTC. The encoded protein is CASSLGDGGAYEQYF.

This rearrangement joins TRBV19 to TRBJ1-1; no reliable D call. CDR1 and CDR2 (germline): LNHDA, SQIVND (reference sequence). The CDR3 runs to 14 residues. The V gene lost 6 bases and the J gene lost 0 bases, with 11 bases spanning the gap. The CDR3 DNA follows: TGTGCCAGTAGCCCCGACGGACTGAACACTGAAGCTTTCTTT. It specifies CASSPDGLNTEAFF.

The chain has TRBV6-2 or TRBV6-3 and TRBJ2-3; D is undetermined. Trimming shortened V by 2 bases and J by 7 bases, and 7 bases separated the two germline ends. This CDR3 has 12 residues. Per germline, CDR1 MNHEY and CDR2 SVGEGT. In nucleotides, the CDR3 is TGTGCCAGCAGTTACCCCGGGCATACGCAGTATTTT. It codes for CASSYPGHTQYF.

This clonotype appeared once. The gene calls are TRBV29-1 and TRBJ2-4; D tentatively fits TRBD1 or TRBD2 (6 bases each). The CDR3 is 16 amino acids. The V and J ends lost 7 bases and 6 bases respectively, with 25 bases between them. Per the germline V gene, CDR1 is SQVTM and CDR2 is ANQGSEA. This chain's CDR3 is CSAARTDSRGRNIQYF. The DNA for the CDR3 is TGCAGCGCCGCCCGAACCGACAGCCGGGGGCGAAACATTCAGTACTTC.

The V and J genes are TRBV7-9 and TRBJ2-7; no definite D call. Trimming stripped 7 bases from V and 6 bases from J, with 13 bases between. The CDR3 has 12 residues. Germline CDR1 and CDR2: SEHNR and FQNEAQ (reference sequence). CDR3 nucleotide sequence: TGTGCCAGCACCCCTAAGTGGGGCGAGCAGTACTTC. Residues: CASTPKWGEQYF.

This clonotype was observed a handful of times. The rearrangement joins TRBV5-1 to TRBJ2-1; 7 bases agree with TRBD2. The J segment lost 8 bases and the V segment lost 4 bases, leaving 12 bases of the junction unmatched. There are 15 residues in the CDR3. Germline V gives CDR1 SGHRS, CDR2 YFSETQ. The CDR3, as DNA: TGCGCCAGCAGCCAGGGTGGCGGGAGTACGTATGAGCAGTTCTTC. Its protein product is CASSQGGGSTYEQFF.

V and J are TRBV7-2 and TRBJ2-7; D gene uncertain. Trimming shortened V by 1 base and J by 3 bases, and 13 bases separated the two germline ends. The CDR3 is 15 amino acids. Germline CDR1 SGHTA, CDR2 FQGNSA. CDR3: CASSLGSGANYEQYF. The DNA for the CDR3 is TGTGCCAGCAGCTTAGGGTCGGGCGCCAACTACGAGCAGTACTTC.

Here the CDR3 DNA reads TGTGCCAGCAGCTTAGGTACTCCGACGGAGACCCAGTACTTC. Amino acid sequence: CASSLGTPTETQYF. The gene calls are TRBV7-2 and TRBJ2-5; D remains ambiguous. Trimming stripped 1 base from V and 5 bases from J, with 11 bases between. Germline CDR1 is SGHTA and CDR2 is FQGNSA. This CDR3 is built from 14 residues. Complete variable domain (other parts from reference TRBV7-2 and TRBJ2-5): GAGVSQSPSNKVTEKGKDVELRCDPISGHTALYWYRQSLGQGLEFLIYFQGNSAPDKSGLPSDRFSAERTGGSVSTLTIQRTQQEDSAVYLCASSLGTPTETQYFGPGTRLLVL.

V gene TRBV6-1 combines with J gene TRBJ2-6; 8 positions match TRBD2. The ends lost 1 base at V and 2 bases at J; junction bases unmatched: 7. CDR3 length: 18 amino acids. The germline V gene encodes CDR1 MNHNS and CDR2 SASEGT. The CDR3 loop is CASSEGISGGPGANVLTF. The CDR3, as DNA: TGTGCCAGCAGTGAAGGAATTTCGGGGGGGCCTGGGGCCAACGTCCTGACTTTC.

The rearrangement uses TRBV9 and TRBJ2-7; D is ambiguous. V gave up 0 bases and J gave up 2 bases, with 12 bases separating them. Germline assignment: CDR1 SGDLS and CDR2 YYNGEE. The CDR3 consists of 15 residues. The CDR3 here is CASSVVSGFTYEQYF. The CDR3 DNA reads TGTGCCAGCAGCGTAGTGTCGGGTTTCACCTACGAGCAGTACTTC.

This clonotype occurred a few times. The V call is TRBV5-1, the J call TRBJ2-5, with 13 bases identical to TRBD2. The CDR3 is 17 amino acids. CDR1 and CDR2 from the germline V gene are SGHRS and YFSETQ. V lost 0 bases to trimming and J lost 3 bases; unmatched junction nucleotides: 5. The CDR3 DNA reads as TGCGCCAGCAGCTTGGGAGTCGGGACTAGCGGGGAAGAGACCCAGTACTTC. Translation gives CASSLGVGTSGEETQYF.

This clonotype was recorded a few times. The chain has TRBV9 and TRBJ1-1; 8 bases align to TRBD1. CDR1 and CDR2 (germline): SGDLS, YYNGEE. V trimming: 4 bases; J trimming: 0 bases; junction bases outside the gene matches: 5. There are 15 residues in the CDR3. CDR3 sequence reads: CASSPRGQVNTEAFF. In DNA, the CDR3 is TGTGCCAGCAGCCCCAGGGGGCAAGTGAACACTGAAGCTTTCTTT.

This clonotype was seen more than once but under ten times. This chain joins TRBV12-3 or TRBV12-4 and TRBJ2-1, with 7 bases identical to TRBD2. V trimming: 6 bases; J trimming: 5 bases; junction bases outside the gene matches: 10. This CDR3 region has 15 residues. CDR3 sequence: CASSWDYISHNEQFF. DNA for the CDR3: TGTGCCAGCAGCTGGGACTACATATCCCACAATGAGCAGTTCTTC.

This chain uses TRBV11-2 with TRBJ2-1; TRBD1 is a possible D gene (6 bases). CDR3 length: 14 amino acids. V dropped 3 bases and J dropped 7 bases, with 13 bases sitting between them. The germline CDR1 and CDR2 sequences are SGHAT and FQNNGV. DNA for the CDR3: TGTGCCAGCAGCTTGTACAGGGTAGGGAATGAGCAGTTCTTC. It codes for CASSLYRVGNEQFF.

The table lists this clonotype with a few counts. This chain joins TRBV7-9 and TRBJ2-3, with 10 bases lining up with TRBD2. CDR3 size: 15 residues. V trimming: 5 bases; J trimming: 1 base; junction bases outside the gene matches: 3. Looked up from germline, CDR1 is SEHNR and CDR2 is FQNEAQ (reference sequence). The CDR3 spells CASSVGTSGTDTQYF. CDR3 sequence (DNA): TGTGCCAGCAGCGTCGGGACTAGCGGCACAGATACGCAGTATTTT.

The rearrangement joins TRBV29-1 to TRBJ2-1; 7 positions agree with TRBD2. CDR1 is SQVTM, CDR2 ANQGSEA, per germline. With 0 bases clipped from V and 0 bases from J, the junction kept 5 bases outside the gene matches. This CDR3 region has 16 residues. The CDR3 spells CSVEEGGSFSYNEQFF. CDR3 coding DNA: TGCAGCGTTGAAGAAGGCGGGAGTTTCTCCTACAATGAGCAGTTCTTC.

The chain recombines TRBV7-8 with TRBJ2-1; TRBD2 matches 7 bases. Unmatched junction bases numbered 7, after V lost 4 bases and J lost 1 base. The CDR3 loop spans 16 amino acids. Germline loops: CDR1 SGHVS, CDR2 FQNEAQ. The CDR3 DNA follows: TGTGCCAGCAGCTCTGCTAGCGGTCCATCCTACAATGAGCAGTTCTTC. Translated, it gives CASSSASGPSYNEQFF.

The chain has TRBV5-1 and TRBJ2-3; 7 bases line up with TRBD1. V shed 8 bases, J shed 0 bases, and the junction held 6 bases outside the gene matches. The germline V gene encodes CDR1 SGHRS and CDR2 YFSETQ. CDR3 size: 14 residues. The DNA for the CDR3 is TGCGCCAGTACTGTACAGGGGAGCACAGATACGCAGTATTTT. Its protein product is CASTVQGSTDTQYF.